The rows below give T cell receptor beta chains drawn from one sample of a study of shared clonotypes between healthy human individuals. Data came from immunoSEQ multiplex PCR; TCRdb stores just in-frame clones and leaves some out. The table shows 1.5 million to 2.5 million clones, with roughly 94% occurring only once. Sequencing was carried out using naive CD8+ T cells sorted from blood. These TCRs come from a man between 18 and 35 years old in good health. Each CDR3 is given with its conserved first and last residue. D genes are given only for firm matches. Clone size is stated in some rows and not others, as once, few, many or a class when expanded.

>once|TRBV2|TRBJ2-7|NA
TGTGCCAGCAGTGAAGGCAGGGGAGGAGGCGAGCAGTACTTC
CASSEGRGGGEQYF
>NA|TRBV11-2|TRBJ2-7|TRBD1
TGTGCCAGCAGCTTAGCGACAGGGATCCACGAGCAGTACTTC
CASSLATGIHEQYF
>NA|TRBV2|TRBJ1-3|NA
TGTGCCAGCAGTGAGAGGGGGGCTCCTGGAAACACCATATATTTT
CASSERGAPGNTIYF
>NA|TRBV5-1|TRBJ1-1|NA
TGCGCCAGCAGCGCCTTGGGACAACCGAACGATCCTGAAGCTTTCTTT
CASSALGQPNDPEAFF
>few|TRBV28|TRBJ1-5|TRBD1
TGTGCCAGCAATACCCCGACAGGGCGACAGCCCCAGCATTTT
CASNTPTGRQPQHF
>NA|TRBV5-4|TRBJ2-7|NA
TGTGCCAGCAGCTCCACGACAGGGAGGTACGAGCAGTACTTC
CASSSTTGRYEQYF
>NA|TRBV13|TRBJ2-5|TRBD2
TGTGCCAGCAGCCTAGCGGAAGAGACCCAGTACTTC
CASSLAEETQYF
>NA|TRBV7-9|TRBJ2-1|TRBD2
TGTGCCAGCAGCTTAGACTCCCCCATACTAGCGGGAGTTCCTCATGAGCAGTTCTTC
CASSLDSPILAGVPHEQFF
>NA|TRBV7-9|TRBJ2-7|NA
TGTGCCAGCAGCTTTGAACAGCCGGGATACGAGCAGTACTTC
CASSFEQPGYEQYF
>NA|TRBV11-2|TRBJ1-4|NA
TGTGCCAGCAGCTTAGGACCAGGGATTCCCGAAAAACTGTTTTTT
CASSLGPGIPEKLFF
>NA|TRBV4-3|TRBJ2-1|NA
TGCGCCAGCAGCCCCAGGGGTGGGGATGAGCAGTTCTTC
CASSPRGGDEQFF
>NA|TRBV5-6|TRBJ1-3|NA
TGTGCCAGCAGCCTGGAGGGAACTGGAAACACCATATATTTT
CASSLEGTGNTIYF
>NA|TRBV25-1|TRBJ1-6|NA
TGTGCCAGCAGCCCCAGGGGTATAGGGAACGGTCCCCTCCACTTT
CASSPRGIGNGPLHF
>NA|TRBV5-6|TRBJ1-2|NA
TGTGCCAGCAGCCTCCGGGACCTACTCCATTATGGCTACACCTTC
CASSLRDLLHYGYTF
>NA|TRBV25-1|TRBJ2-5|NA
TGTGCCAGCAGTGAACGGGAGACTGAAGAGACCCAGTACTTC
CASSERETEETQYF
>NA|TRBV9|TRBJ2-2|TRBD2
TGTGCCAGCAGCGTAGCTAGAGAGCGGGGAGGGTCCGGGGAGCTGTTTTTT
CASSVARERGGSGELFF
>NA|TRBV27|TRBJ1-2|TRBD1
TGTGCCAGCACCAAAACAGGGGGCGCGAATGGCTACACCTTC
CASTKTGGANGYTF
>NA|TRBV28|TRBJ1-6|NA
TGTGCCAGCCTAGCGAGCGGGCTAAATTCACCCCTCCACTTT
CASLASGLNSPLHF
>NA|TRBV7-3|TRBJ2-2|NA
TGTGCCAGCAGCTTACTCACCGGGGAGCTGTTTTTT
CASSLLTGELFF
>NA|TRBV14|TRBJ2-1|NA
TGTGCCAGCCAAAGCCAGTACCAGGGGCAGTTCTTC
CASQSQYQGQFF
>NA|TRBV27|TRBJ2-7|NA
TGTGCCAGCAGTCTCAGGGATCCCTACGAGCAGTACTTC
CASSLRDPYEQYF
>NA|TRBV28|TRBJ2-1|NA
TGTGCCCCCCCCGCCCATGAGCAGTTCTTC
CAPPAHEQFF
>NA|TRBV28|TRBJ2-3|TRBD2
TGTGCCAGCAGTTCCCGGGGGGACGGAGATACGCAGTATTTT
CASSSRGDGDTQYF
>NA|TRBV7-7|TRBJ2-5|NA
TGTGCTAGCAGCTTGGGCTCCGACGAGACCCAGTACTTC
CASSLGSDETQYF
>NA|TRBV5-4|TRBJ1-2|TRBD1
TGTGCCAGCAGCCCACGGACAGGCCGACCCACTAACTATGGCTACACCTTC
CASSPRTGRPTNYGYTF
>once|TRBV6-5|TRBJ1-1|NA
TGTGCCAGCAGCCGGGACGGGATGAACACTGAAGCTTTCTTT
CASSRDGMNTEAFF
>NA|TRBV5-3|TRBJ2-5|TRBD1
TGTGCCAGAAGCCCCGGGACAGGGAGGTGTTGGGAGACCCAGTACTTC
CARSPGTGRCWETQYF
>NA|TRBV7-2|TRBJ2-5|NA
TGTGCCAGCAGCTTGGGCTTTTCCCAAGAGACCCAGTACTTC
CASSLGFSQETQYF
>NA|TRBV20-1|TRBJ1-1|NA
TGCAGAACCGGGGGGGGTGAAGCTTTCTTT
CRTGGGEAFF
>NA|TRBV4-1|TRBJ1-1|TRBD1
TGCGCCAGCAGCCACACAGGGGGCGGGACTGAAGCTTTCTTT
CASSHTGGGTEAFF
>NA|TRBV10-2|TRBJ2-3|NA
TGCGCCAGCAGTGATTTACGCACAGATACGCAGTATTTT
CASSDLRTDTQYF
>NA|TRBV6-6|TRBJ1-1|NA
TGTGCCAGCAGTCCGGGCCCTGTGAACACTGAAGCTTTCTTT
CASSPGPVNTEAFF
>NA|TRBV15|TRBJ2-3|NA
TGTGCCACCAGCAATCCCCTCGGGGCAGATACGCAGTATTTT
CATSNPLGADTQYF
>NA|TRBV15|TRBJ1-2|NA
TGTGCCACCAGCAGTCGAGAAAACTATGGCTACACCTTC
CATSSRENYGYTF
>once|TRBV9|TRBJ1-3|NA
TGTGCCAGCAGCGGGGACGGTTACTCAGGGGGAAACACCATATATTTT
CASSGDGYSGGNTIYF
>NA|TRBV6-5|TRBJ2-7|NA
TGTGCCAGCAGTTACTCTCCGTACGAGCAGTACTTC
CASSYSPYEQYF
>NA|TRBV2|TRBJ2-7|TRBD2
TGTGCCAGCAGGCGACTAGCGGGGGGGCCGGACGAGCAGTACTTC
CASRRLAGGPDEQYF
>NA|TRBV28|TRBJ1-5|TRBD1
TGTGCCAGCCATCCTACAGGGGTAATTAGGAATCAGCCCCAGCATTTT
CASHPTGVIRNQPQHF
>NA|TRBV10-2|TRBJ2-7|TRBD1
TGCGCCAGCAGGGAGACAGGGGGCAGTAAACACGAGCAGTACTTC
CASRETGGSKHEQYF
>NA|TRBV12-5|TRBJ1-6|NA
TGTGCTAGTGGCCCCCCTGCTGAGGGACTAAATTCACCCCTCCACTTT
CASGPPAEGLNSPLHF
>NA|TRBV7-9|TRBJ2-3|TRBD2
TGTGCCAGCAGCTGGGACCCTAGCGGGGAAGGGCCAGATACGCAGTATTTT
CASSWDPSGEGPDTQYF
>NA|TRBV11-1|TRBJ2-1|TRBD2
TGTGCCAGCAGCTGGGGGACTAGCGGGGGCCATTACAATGAGCAGTTCTTC
CASSWGTSGGHYNEQFF
>NA|TRBV13|TRBJ1-6|NA
TGTGCCAGCAGCTTACAGACAGGCTATAATTCACCCCTCCACTTT
CASSLQTGYNSPLHF
>NA|TRBV6-1|TRBJ2-7|NA
TGTGCCAGCCGACTCGTCTACGAGCAGTACTTC
CASRLVYEQYF
>NA|TRBV7-8|TRBJ2-7|NA
TGTGCCAGCAGGCCGGACAGCTACGAGCAGTACTTC
CASRPDSYEQYF
>NA|TRBV7-9|TRBJ2-1|TRBD2
TGTGCCAGCAGCCCTAGGACTAGCGGGCCCCGCTCCTACAATGAGCAGTTCTTC
CASSPRTSGPRSYNEQFF
>NA|TRBV13|TRBJ2-7|NA
TGTGCCAGCAGCTCCCGGGCGGACGAGCAGTACTTC
CASSSRADEQYF
>NA|TRBV27|TRBJ2-3|NA
TGTGCCAGCAGTGCCCGGGGGCGGAGCACAGATACGCAGTATTTT
CASSARGRSTDTQYF
>NA|TRBV19|TRBJ1-2|TRBD1
TGTGCCAGTAGAGACCCGACAGGGATGGGTGGCTACACCTTC
CASRDPTGMGGYTF
>NA|TRBV4-1|TRBJ1-1|NA
TGCGCCAGCAGCCAAAGGTTCAGGGGCGCCGCTTTCTTT
CASSQRFRGAAFF
>NA|TRBV29-1|TRBJ1-1|TRBD1
TGCAGCGTTTGGACAGGGCGTATGGACACTGAAGCTTTCTTT
CSVWTGRMDTEAFF
>NA|TRBV10-3|TRBJ1-2|NA
TGTGCCATCAGTGCTGAGGGACCCTACACCTTC
CAISAEGPYTF
>once|TRBV5-5|TRBJ2-7|NA
TGTGCCAGCAGCTTCACAGTTGAGTCCGAGCAGTACTTC
CASSFTVESEQYF